This section outlines one TCR beta chain sequence together with its context. Original processing notes: Amplification of reference gene primers provided the estimated nucleated cell counts. Method: immunoSEQ multiplex PCR; TCRdb's copy keeps in-frame clones and lacks some. Clone size and V and J calls were adopted from that table, with D and trimming inferred from the DNA. The table shows 200,000 to 250,000 clones, with 82% occurring only once. Between the trimmed V and J ends, which lost 6 bases and 6 bases, there was a span of 15 bases. The CDR3 is 14 residues long. Germline V gene sequence: CDR1 KGHSH, CDR2 LQKENI. The record originates from a study of blood T cell repertoires in COVID-19. Study summary: T cells, B-cell-depleted T cells, or PBMCs supplied cDNA or gDNA.

The sequenced sample consisted of peripheral blood. The sequence derives from a woman of 80 years or more with COVID-19, enrolled during active disease. The chain joins TRBV18 to TRBJ1-5, with TRBD1 as a possible D gene (6 bases). CDR3 residues: CASSLGGQGQPQHF. The CDR3 DNA reads as TGTGCCAGCTCCCTCGGGGGGCAGGGTCAGCCCCAGCATTTT.